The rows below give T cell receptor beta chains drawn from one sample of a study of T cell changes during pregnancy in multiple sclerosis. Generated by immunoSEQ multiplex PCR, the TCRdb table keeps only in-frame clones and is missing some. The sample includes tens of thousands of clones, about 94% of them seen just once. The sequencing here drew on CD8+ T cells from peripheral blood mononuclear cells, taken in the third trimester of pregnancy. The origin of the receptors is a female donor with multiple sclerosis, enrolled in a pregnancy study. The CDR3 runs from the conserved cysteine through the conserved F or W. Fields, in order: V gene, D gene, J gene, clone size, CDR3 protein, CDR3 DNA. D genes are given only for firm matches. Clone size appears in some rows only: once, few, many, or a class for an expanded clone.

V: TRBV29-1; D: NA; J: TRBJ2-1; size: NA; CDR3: CSVEGNPGKAYNEQFF; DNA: TGCAGCGTTGAAGGGAATCCGGGGAAGGCCTACAATGAGCAGTTCTTC
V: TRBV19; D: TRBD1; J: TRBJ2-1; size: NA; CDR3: CASSQGQDEQFF; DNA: TGTGCCAGTAGCCAGGGACAGGATGAGCAGTTCTTC
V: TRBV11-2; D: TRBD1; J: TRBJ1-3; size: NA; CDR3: CASSDRADSGNTIYF; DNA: TGTGCCAGCAGCGACAGGGCAGACTCTGGAAACACCATATATTTT
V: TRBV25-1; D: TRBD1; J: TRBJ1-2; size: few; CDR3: CASSAPRTGGQGNYGYTF; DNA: TGTGCCAGCAGCGCCCCCCGGACAGGGGGGCAGGGGAACTATGGCTACACCTTC
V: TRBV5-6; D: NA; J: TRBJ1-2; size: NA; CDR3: CASSLGGSNYGYTF; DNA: TGTGCCAGCAGCTTGGGCGGTTCTAACTATGGCTACACCTTC
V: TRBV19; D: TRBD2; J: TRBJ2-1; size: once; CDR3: CASREGIAGGLGSYNEQFF; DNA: TGTGCCAGTAGGGAGGGGATAGCGGGAGGGTTAGGGTCCTACAATGAGCAGTTCTTC
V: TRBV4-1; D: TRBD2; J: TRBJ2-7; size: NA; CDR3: CASSQDFEGLAGTYEQYF; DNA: TGCGCCAGCAGCCAAGATTTTGAGGGTCTAGCGGGAACCTACGAGCAGTACTTC
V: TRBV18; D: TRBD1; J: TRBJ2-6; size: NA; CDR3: CASSPYRGNGGANVLTF; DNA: TGTGCCAGCTCACCATACAGGGGAAATGGTGGGGCCAACGTCCTGACTTTC
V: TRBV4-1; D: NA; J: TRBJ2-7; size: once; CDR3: CASSQGDLSTYEQYF; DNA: TGCGCCAGCAGCCAGGGGGACTTGAGCACCTACGAGCAGTACTTC
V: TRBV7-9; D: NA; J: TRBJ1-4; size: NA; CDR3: CASSPPDKDEKLFF; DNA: TGTGCCAGCAGCCCCCCCGACAAGGATGAAAAACTGTTTTTT
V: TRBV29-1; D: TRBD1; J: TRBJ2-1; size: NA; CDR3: CSGQGQGPYNEQFF; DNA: TGCAGCGGCCAGGGACAGGGCCCCTACAATGAGCAGTTCTTC
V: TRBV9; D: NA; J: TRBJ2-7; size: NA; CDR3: CASSVSGGYEQYF; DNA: TGTGCCAGCAGCGTCAGCGGTGGATACGAGCAGTACTTC
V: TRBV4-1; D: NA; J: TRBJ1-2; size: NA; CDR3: CASSQVQGVDGGYTF; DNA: TGCGCCAGCAGCCAAGTACAGGGAGTCGATGGTGGCTACACCTTC
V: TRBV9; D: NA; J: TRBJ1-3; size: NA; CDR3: CASSGGGYSGNTIYF; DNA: TGTGCCAGCAGCGGCGGAGGCTACTCTGGAAACACCATATATTTT
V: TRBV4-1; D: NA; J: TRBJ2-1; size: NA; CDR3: CASSQNRVGEQFF; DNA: TGCGCCAGCAGCCAGAACAGGGTGGGGGAGCAGTTCTTC
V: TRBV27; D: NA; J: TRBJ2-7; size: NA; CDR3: CASSFRQAPIYEQYF; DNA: TGTGCCAGCAGTTTTCGACAGGCCCCAATCTACGAGCAGTACTTC
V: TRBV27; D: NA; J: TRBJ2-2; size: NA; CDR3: CASSSITGELFF; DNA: TGTGCCAGCAGTTCCATCACCGGGGAGCTGTTTTTT
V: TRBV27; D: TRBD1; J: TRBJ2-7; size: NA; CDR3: CASSSNPGLQGVYF; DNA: TGTGCCAGCAGTTCTAATCCCGGGCTCCAGGGGGTGTACTTC
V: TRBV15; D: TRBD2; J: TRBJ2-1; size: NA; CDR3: CATSRDLTSGRAGFF; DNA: TGTGCCACCAGCAGAGACCTGACTAGCGGGAGGGCGGGATTCTTC
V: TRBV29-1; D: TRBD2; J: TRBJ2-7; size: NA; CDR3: CSVETSGYEQYF; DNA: TGCAGCGTTGAGACTAGCGGCTACGAGCAGTACTTC
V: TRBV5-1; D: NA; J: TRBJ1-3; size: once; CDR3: CASSLVGGNTIYF; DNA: TGCGCCAGCAGCTTGGTCGGGGGAAACACCATATATTTT
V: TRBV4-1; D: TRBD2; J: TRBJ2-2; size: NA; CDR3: CASSLGASGSRELFF; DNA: TGCGCCAGCAGCCTGGGGGCTAGCGGGAGCCGGGAGCTGTTTTTT
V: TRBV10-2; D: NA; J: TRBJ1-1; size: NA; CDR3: CASKETVNTEAFF; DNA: TGCGCCAGCAAGGAGACGGTGAACACTGAAGCTTTCTTT
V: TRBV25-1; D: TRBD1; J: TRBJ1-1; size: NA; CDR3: CASRQGANTEAFF; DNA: TGTGCCAGCAGACAGGGGGCGAACACTGAAGCTTTCTTT
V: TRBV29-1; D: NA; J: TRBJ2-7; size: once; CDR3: CSVVAGISYEQYF; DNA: TGCAGCGTTGTTGCGGGAATCTCCTACGAGCAGTACTTC
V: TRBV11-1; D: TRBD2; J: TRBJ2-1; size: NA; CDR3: CASSPGLAGVENEQFF; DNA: TGTGCCAGCAGCCCCGGACTAGCGGGAGTAGAGAATGAGCAGTTCTTC
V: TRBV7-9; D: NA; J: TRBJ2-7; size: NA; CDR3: CASSPQRGTYEQYF; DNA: TGTGCCAGCAGCCCCCAAAGGGGTACCTACGAGCAGTACTTC
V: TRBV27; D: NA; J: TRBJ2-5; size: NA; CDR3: CASSLSAGDRAQETQYF; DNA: TGTGCCAGCAGTTTATCAGCGGGGGACAGGGCTCAAGAGACCCAGTACTTC
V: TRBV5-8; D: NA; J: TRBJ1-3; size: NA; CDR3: CASSLGQGTGNTIYF; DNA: TGTGCCAGCAGCTTGGGCCAGGGTACTGGAAACACCATATATTTT
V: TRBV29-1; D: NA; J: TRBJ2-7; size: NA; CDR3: CSVEDLTGQNYEQYF; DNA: TGCAGCGTTGAAGATCTTACAGGGCAGAACTACGAGCAGTACTTC
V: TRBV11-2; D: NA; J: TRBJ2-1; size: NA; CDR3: CASSPPPLGNYNEQFF; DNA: TGTGCCAGCAGCCCCCCCCCACTAGGGAACTACAATGAGCAGTTCTTC
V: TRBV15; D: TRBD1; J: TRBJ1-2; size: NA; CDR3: CATSRGTGPAGYTF; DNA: TGTGCCACCAGCAGAGGGACAGGGCCTGCGGGCTACACCTTC
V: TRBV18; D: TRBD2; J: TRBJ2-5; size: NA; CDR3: CASSPPNLAGGPSKTQYF; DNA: TGTGCCAGCTCACCACCTAACCTAGCGGGAGGGCCTAGTAAGACCCAGTACTTC
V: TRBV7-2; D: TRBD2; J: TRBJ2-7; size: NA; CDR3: CASSLSSGKGDEQYF; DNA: TGTGCCAGCAGCTTATCTAGCGGGAAGGGGGACGAGCAGTACTTC
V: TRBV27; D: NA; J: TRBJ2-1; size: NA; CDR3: CASSLRGSNEQFF; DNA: TGTGCCAGCAGTTTACGGGGGTCCAATGAGCAGTTCTTC
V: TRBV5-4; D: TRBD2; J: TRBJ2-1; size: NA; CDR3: CASSLSSGSGRAWEQFF; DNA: TGTGCCAGCAGCTTGTCCAGCGGTAGCGGGAGGGCCTGGGAGCAGTTCTTC
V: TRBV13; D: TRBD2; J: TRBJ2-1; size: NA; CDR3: CASSFGTNNEQFF; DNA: TGTGCCAGCAGCTTTGGGACTAACAATGAGCAGTTCTTC
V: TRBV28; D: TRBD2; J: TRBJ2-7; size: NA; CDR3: CASNQGAREHPYEQYF; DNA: TGTGCCAGCAACCAAGGCGCGCGGGAGCACCCCTACGAGCAGTACTTC
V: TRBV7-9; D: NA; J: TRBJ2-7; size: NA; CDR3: CASRDDRTSYEQYF; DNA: TGTGCCAGCAGAGATGACAGGACTTCCTACGAGCAGTACTTC
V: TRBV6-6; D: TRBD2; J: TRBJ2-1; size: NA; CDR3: CASSVGLASSYNEQFF; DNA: TGTGCCAGCAGCGTGGGACTAGCGAGCTCCTACAATGAGCAGTTCTTC
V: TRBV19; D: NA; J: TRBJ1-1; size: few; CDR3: CASRALDLLEEAFF; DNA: TGTGCCAGTAGGGCCCTTGATTTGCTTGAAGAAGCTTTCTTT
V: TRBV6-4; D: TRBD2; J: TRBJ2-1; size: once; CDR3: CASSALAGGWSEQFF; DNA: TGTGCCAGCAGCGCCCTAGCGGGAGGGTGGAGTGAGCAGTTCTTC
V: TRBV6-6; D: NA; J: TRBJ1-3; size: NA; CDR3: CASRTRGSSGNTIYF; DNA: TGTGCCAGCAGAACGAGGGGGAGCTCTGGAAACACCATATATTTT
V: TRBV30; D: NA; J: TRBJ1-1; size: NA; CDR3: CAWSVLDGTEAFF; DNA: TGTGCCTGGAGTGTATTAGATGGCACTGAAGCTTTCTTT
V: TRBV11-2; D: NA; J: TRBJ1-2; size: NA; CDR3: CASSPQSQGLGYGYTF; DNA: TGTGCCAGCAGCCCACAGTCCCAGGGGCTCGGCTATGGCTACACCTTC
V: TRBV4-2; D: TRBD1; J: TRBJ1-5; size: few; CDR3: CASSQSDRVGKHF; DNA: TGTGCCAGCAGCCAATCCGACAGGGTGGGGAAGCATTTT
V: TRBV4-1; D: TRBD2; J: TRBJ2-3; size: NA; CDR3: CASSLTGTSPRDTQYF; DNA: TGCGCCAGCAGCCTCACCGGGACTAGCCCCCGAGATACGCAGTATTTT
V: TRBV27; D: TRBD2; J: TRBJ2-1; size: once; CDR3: CASSLSLAGVEQFF; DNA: TGTGCCAGCAGTTTATCACTAGCGGGCGTTGAGCAGTTCTTC
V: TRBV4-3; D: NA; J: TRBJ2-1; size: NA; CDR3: CASSQDGVREQFF; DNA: TGCGCCAGCAGCCAAGACGGGGTTAGAGAGCAGTTCTTC
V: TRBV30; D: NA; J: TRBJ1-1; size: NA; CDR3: CAWSSQSGGTEAFF; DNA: TGTGCCTGGAGCTCCCAGTCCGGGGGCACTGAAGCTTTCTTT
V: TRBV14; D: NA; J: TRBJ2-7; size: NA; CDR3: CASSHDDRLRKYEQYF; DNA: TGTGCCAGCAGCCACGACGACAGGCTACGTAAATACGAGCAGTACTTC
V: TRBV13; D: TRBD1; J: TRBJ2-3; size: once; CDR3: CASSPRGGSDTQYF; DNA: TGTGCCAGCAGCCCGAGAGGGGGCTCAGATACGCAGTATTTT
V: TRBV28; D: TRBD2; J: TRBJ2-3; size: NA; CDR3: CASRGGDLRTDTQYF; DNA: TGTGCCAGCAGGGGAGGGGATTTGCGCACAGATACGCAGTATTTT